This note documents a single T cell receptor beta chain sequence. This specimen comes from a study of sequential checkpoint blockade in melanoma. The germline gives CDR1 LGHNT, CDR2 FRNRAP. V was shortened by 3 bases and J by 6 bases, with 9 bases between the two germline ends. There are 12 residues in the CDR3. Regarding treatment: randomized to nivolumab then ipilimumab (arm A) or the reverse (arm B). From thawed PBMCs, live CD3+CD8+ cells negative for CD19 and CD56 were sorted. Clones were sequenced by immunoSEQ multiplex PCR, and TCRdb holds only the in-frame ones, with some missing. The sample has about 5,100 clones, roughly 80% seen once.

This specimen consisted of CD8+ T cells sorted from blood (inferred from file names), obtained from a patient given nivolumab and ipilimumab in sequence. J is TRBJ2-7 and V is TRBV12-5; a weak D match, TRBD1 (5 bases). The TCR originated in a human patient with melanoma. Some clones in this sample may be carry-over from other donors' samples. The CDR3 is CASGLGQAEQYF. As DNA, the CDR3 is TGTGCTAGTGGTTTAGGACAAGCCGAGCAGTACTTC.